These 13 T cell receptor beta chains came from one sample sequenced in a study of blood T cell repertoires in COVID-19. Some clones are missing from TCRdb's copy, which holds only in-frame ones; the method was immunoSEQ multiplex PCR. The table shows some 250,000 clones, with over 70% occurring only once. Sequencing used peripheral blood. These receptors were collected from a middle-aged man with active or convalescent COVID-19.

The rearrangement links TRBV3-1 (or the pseudogene TRBV3-2) to TRBJ1-6, with a weak D call TRBD1 (5 bases). Trimming cost V 4 bases and J 2 bases, with 9 bases left between them. CDR3 size: 15 residues. Germline V CDR1 and CDR2: LGHDT, YNNKEL (reference sequence). The CDR3 DNA follows: TGTGCCAGCAGCCCATCAGGGCCCTATAATTCACCCCTCCACTTT. Translated, it gives CASSPSGPYNSPLHF.

The chain uses TRBV5-1 and TRBJ1-3; D gene ambiguous. The CDR3 is 14 residues long. The V and J ends lost 4 bases and 1 base respectively, with 9 bases between them. Germline V lookup: CDR1 SGHRS, CDR2 YFSETQ. CDR3 bases: TGCGCCAGCAGCCCGGCGGGGTCTGGAAACACCATATATTTT. This encodes CASSPAGSGNTIYF. The full variable domain, its missing parts supplied by reference TRBV5-1 and TRBJ1-3, is KAGVTQTPRYLIKTRGQQVTLSCSPISGHRSVSWYQQTPGQGLQFLFEYFSETQRNKGNFPGRFSGRQFSNSRSEMNVSTLELGDSALYLCASSPAGSGNTIYFGEGSWLTVV.

The chain joins TRBV29-1 to TRBJ2-5; 9 positions agree with TRBD1. This CDR3 contains 15 residues. The J segment lost 5 bases and the V segment lost 3 bases, leaving 10 bases of the junction unmatched. From germline, CDR1 is SQVTM and CDR2 ANQGSEA. The CDR3 loop is CSVEIGGTGKETQYF. Here the CDR3 DNA reads TGCAGCGTTGAGATCGGTGGGACAGGGAAGGAGACCCAGTACTTC.

This clone was counted a few times. Lacking the conserved final phenylalanine or tryptophan, this CDR3 likely reflects a read error. The DNA is left out, because the CDR3 cannot be placed on it with certainty; the CDR3 is given as TCRdb lists it. The chain is built from TRBV7-8 and TRBJ2-4; TRBD2, the D gene given by the table, was not confirmed from the DNA. The CDR3 is 10 residues long, ends included. Germline V gene data show CDR1 as SGHVS and CDR2 as FQNEAQ. The CDR3 region is CASSLWRGPE.

This chain joins TRBV7-9 and TRBJ1-4; 9 bases are a match to TRBD1. Germline CDR1 reads SEHNR; CDR2 reads FQNEAQ (reference sequence). The CDR3 is made up of 15 amino acids. The ends lost 7 bases at V and 5 bases at J; junction bases unmatched: 8. CDR3: CASNPQGAANEKLFF. CDR3 sequence (DNA): TGTGCCAGCAACCCACAGGGGGCCGCGAATGAAAAACTGTTTTTT. Full variable domain (remainder filled in from reference TRBV7-9 and TRBJ1-4): DTGVSQNPRHKITKRGQNVTFRCDPISEHNRLYWYRQTLGQGPEFLTYFQNEAQLEKSRLLSDRFSAERPKGSFSTLEIQRTEQGDSAMYLCASNPQGAANEKLFFGSGTQLSVL.

This clone has more than one count but fewer than ten. The rearrangement joins TRBV30 to TRBJ1-6; 9 bases are a match to TRBD1. Germline V gene lookup returns CDR1 GTSNPN and CDR2 SVGIG (reference sequence). The CDR3 spans 13 residues. V was clipped by 1 base and J by 15 bases; unmatched bases: 7. This CDR3 is CAWSAGTGKFLHF. The CDR3 nucleotides read TGTGCCTGGAGTGCGGGGACAGGGAAGTTCCTCCACTTT.

The chain employs TRBV27 and TRBJ1-2, with 10 positions matching TRBD1. With V trimmed by 4 bases and J by 8 bases, 10 bases remained unmatched. The CDR3 is 15 residues long. CDR1 is MNHEY and CDR2 is SMNVEV in the germline V gene (reference sequence). The CDR3 sequence is CASSSRDRGWLGYTF. In DNA form, the CDR3 reads TGTGCCAGCAGTTCCCGGGACAGGGGATGGTTGGGCTACACCTTC.

V usage is TRBV19 and J usage is TRBJ1-1; 8 bases are shared with TRBD1. The CDR3 is 13 amino acids. V trimming: 10 bases; J trimming: 1 base; junction bases outside the gene matches: 5. In germline, CDR1 is LNHDA, CDR2 SQIVND (reference sequence). The CDR3 DNA reads as TGTGCCACCGGGGACAGGCCGAACACTGAAGCTTTCTTT. Translation gives CATGDRPNTEAFF. Combining the CDR3 with reference TRBV19 and TRBJ1-1 gives the whole variable domain DGGITQSPKYLFRKEGQNVTLSCEQNLNHDAMYWYRQDPGQGLRLIYYSQIVNDFQKGDIAEGYSVSREKKESFPLTVTSAQKNPTAFYLCATGDRPNTEAFFGQGTRLTVV.

This rearrangement joins TRBV7-9 to TRBJ1-1; unclear D gene. This CDR3 comprises 12 residues. With 4 bases removed from V and 11 bases from J, the gap between germline ends came to 14 bases. CDR1 and CDR2 (germline): SEHNR, FQNEAQ (reference sequence). The CDR3 region has the DNA TGTGCCAGCAGCTCCCACGGCCGAGGGGCTTTCTTT. Translation gives CASSSHGRGAFF.

The count of this clone is one. V usage is TRBV5-1 and J usage is TRBJ1-4; D is possibly TRBD1 (6 bases). The CDR3 sequence is 17 residues long. Trimming removed 0 bases from V and 3 bases from J, with 15 bases in between. The V gene's germline CDR1 is SGHRS and CDR2 YFSETQ. CDR3: CASSLVPQGTSNEKLFF. Here the CDR3 DNA reads TGCGCCAGCAGCTTGGTCCCCCAGGGGACCTCTAATGAAAAACTGTTTTTT.

This chain links TRBV5-1 with TRBJ1-6, with D unclear. CDR3 length: 13 residues. V was cut by 4 bases and J by 13 bases, with 15 bases left in between. From germline, CDR1 is SGHRS and CDR2 YFSETQ. CDR3 protein: CASSQTDSSPLHF. In DNA form, the CDR3 reads TGCGCCAGCAGCCAGACGGACTCCTCGCCCCTCCACTTT.

The CDR3 loop is CASRTGGDTEAFF. CDR3 sequence (DNA): TGTGCCAGCAGGACCGGGGGGGACACTGAAGCTTTCTTT. The chain has TRBV6-6 and TRBJ1-1; TRBD1 might be the D (5 bases). Trimming removed 6 bases from V and 3 bases from J, with 11 bases in between. The CDR3 sequence is 13 residues long. Per germline, CDR1 MNHNY and CDR2 SVGAGI (reference sequence).

The chain recombines TRBV4-2 with TRBJ2-2; 11 positions match TRBD2. Trimming cost V 2 bases and J 2 bases; bases outside gene matches: 10. CDR3 length: 19 residues. CDR1 is LGHNA, CDR2 YNFKEQ, per germline. CDR3 sequence: CASSQPAGTSGGNTGELFF. DNA for the CDR3: TGTGCCAGCAGCCAACCTGCCGGGACTAGCGGAGGTAACACCGGGGAGCTGTTTTTT.